Listed here are 30 T cell receptor beta chains from one sample, sequenced in a study of human T cells and chemical hapten exposure. TCRdb re-called the RACE reads with MiXCR, one entry per CDR3 protein. The sample holds roughly 130,000 distinct CDR3 sequences; approximately 9.5% are singletons and the top ten take 1.5% to 2%. Time point here: healthy volunteer bleed at 2 weeks. Extraction of total RNA was performed on unfractionated whole blood. What was sequenced was whole blood. All receptors come from a male donor in good health. Some clones in this sample may be carry-over from other donors' samples.

Concerning this clonotype itself: A much larger clone lies one base from this, so it may be a read error. The chain uses TRBV20-1 and TRBJ1-1; no reliable D call. The CDR3 covers 11 residues. V was trimmed by 3 bases and J by 7 bases, leaving 9 bases between them. Germline CDR1 reads DFQATT; CDR2 reads SNEGSKA (reference sequence). For the CDR3, the DNA is TGCAGTGCTAGTCGAAGCATTGAAGCTTTCTTT. Protein: CSASRSIEAFF.

In its sample, this clonotype was seen many times. V gene TRBV5-1 combines with J gene TRBJ2-5; 13 nucleotides agree with TRBD2. The CDR3 is 18 amino acids. Unmatched junction bases numbered 15, after V lost 4 bases and J lost 6 bases. Germline CDR1 and CDR2: SGHRS and YFSETQ. The CDR3 loop is CASSPPGTSGKVGKTQYF. Here the CDR3 DNA reads TGCGCCAGCAGCCCTCCGGGGACTAGCGGGAAGGTCGGGAAGACCCAGTACTTC.

In this sample, this clonotype turned up many times. The chain joins TRBV14 to TRBJ2-1; 8 bases align to TRBD1. The CDR3 is 17 amino acids. The V gene end was trimmed by 0 bases and the J gene end by 6 bases; junction bases not matched to a gene: 10. Germline loops: CDR1 SGHDN, CDR2 FVKESK. The CDR3 loop is CASSQEPDRAGPNEQFF. In nucleotides, the CDR3 is TGTGCCAGCAGCCAAGAACCGGACAGGGCGGGCCCCAATGAGCAGTTCTTC.

This clonotype was counted only a few times. V and J are TRBV20-1 and TRBJ2-2; 8 nucleotides match TRBD1. V lost 5 bases and J lost 0; bases outside the gene matches: 11. The CDR3 has 17 amino acids. Germline lookup yields CDR1 DFQATT and CDR2 SNEGSKA (reference sequence). CDR3 protein: CSAFPGQATPNTGELFF. Here the CDR3 DNA reads TGCAGTGCTTTTCCGGGACAGGCCACCCCGAACACCGGGGAGCTGTTTTTT.

The table lists this clonotype with many counts. In DNA form, the CDR3 reads TGTGCCAGCAGTCCGGGGCGCTCTGGAAACACCATATATTTT. It is translated as CASSPGRSGNTIYF. The chain has TRBV12-3 or TRBV12-4 and TRBJ1-3; a possible D gene is TRBD1 (5 bases). Deletions cut 5 bases from V and 0 bases from J, with 8 bases between. The CDR3 has 14 residues.

This clonotype was picked up a small number of times. The rearrangement links TRBV5-1 to TRBJ2-7, with a possible D match to TRBD1 (5 bases). CDR3 size: 13 residues. V lost 4 bases and J 1 base, leaving 9 bases between the germline ends. The germline gives CDR1 SGHRS, CDR2 YFSETQ. The CDR3 bases are TGCGCCAGCAGCCCGACAGAGTCCTACGAGCAGTACTTC. Its protein is CASSPTESYEQYF.

The chain combines TRBV10-2 with TRBJ1-5; no clear D gene. CDR1 is WSHSY and CDR2 is SAAADI in the germline V gene. Trimming shortened V by 10 bases and J by 2 bases, and 9 bases separated the two germline ends. The CDR3 runs to 12 residues. The CDR3 protein is CATPLGNQPQHF. CDR3 DNA: TGCGCCACCCCCCTAGGCAATCAGCCCCAGCATTTT.

This clonotype has more than one count but fewer than ten. The chain links TRBV20-1 to TRBJ2-2; D remains unclear. This CDR3 is 15 amino acids long. Trimming removed 1 base at V and 0 bases at J, with 9 bases between. CDR1 is DFQATT, CDR2 SNEGSKA, per germline (reference sequence). CDR3 sequence (DNA): TGCAGTGCTAGAGTAAACGGACCGAACACCGGGGAGCTGTTTTTT. This sequence encodes CSARVNGPNTGELFF.

This clonotype was found many times. CDR3 amino acids: CASSLSGLNTEAFF. The CDR3 nucleotides read TGTGCCAGCAGCTTGTCAGGGTTGAACACTGAAGCTTTCTTT. The chain links TRBV11-2 to TRBJ1-1, with D perhaps matching TRBD1 (5 bases). V was clipped by 3 bases and J by 0 bases, with 8 bases between them. Looked up from germline, CDR1 is SGHAT and CDR2 is FQNNGV. This CDR3 is built from 14 residues.

The V gene is TRBV10-3, the J gene TRBJ2-1; 9 bases agree with TRBD2. The trim removed 5 bases at V and 8 bases at J, leaving 13 bases unmatched. CDR1 is ENHRY and CDR2 is SYGVKD in the germline V gene. This CDR3 is built from 16 residues. CDR3 sequence (DNA): TGTGCCATCAGTTCCTCGACCGGGACTAGCTTGGATGAGCAGTTCTTC. Amino acid sequence: CAISSSTGTSLDEQFF.

At least ten counts were recorded for this clonotype. The V gene is TRBV19, the J gene TRBJ2-1; D gene unclear. V was clipped by 4 bases and J by 0 bases, with 10 bases between them. In germline, CDR1 is LNHDA, CDR2 SQIVND (reference sequence). This CDR3 has 15 amino acids. CDR3 in DNA: TGTGCCAGTAGTACCGACACCCGCTCCTACAATGAGCAGTTCTTC. It specifies CASSTDTRSYNEQFF.

The rearrangement uses TRBV30 and TRBJ1-5; the D is unclear. The CDR3 is 15 residues long. V dropped 0 bases and J dropped 0 bases, with 9 bases sitting between them. Germline V gene lookup returns CDR1 GTSNPN and CDR2 SVGIG (reference sequence). The CDR3 here is CAWSVNENSNQPQHF. CDR3 nucleotides: TGTGCCTGGAGTGTAAACGAAAATAGCAATCAGCCCCAGCATTTT.

J is TRBJ1-1 and V is TRBV10-3; D ambiguous. Germline CDR1 ENHRY, CDR2 SYGVKD. CDR3 length: 15 amino acids. V was pared by 0 bases and J by 0 bases, with 8 bases between. The CDR3 here is CAISESGGMNTEAFF. The CDR3 DNA sequence: TGTGCCATCAGTGAGTCGGGAGGAATGAACACTGAAGCTTTCTTT.

This clonotype was picked up many times. The chain uses TRBV10-3 and TRBJ2-1; D uncertain. Between the trimmed V and J ends, which lost 0 bases and 5 bases, there was a span of 2 bases. The germline V gene has CDR1 ENHRY and CDR2 SYGVKD. The CDR3 extends over 12 amino acids. CDR3 amino acids: CAISESNNEQFF. The CDR3 DNA sequence: TGTGCCATCAGTGAGTCGAACAATGAGCAGTTCTTC.

This chain uses TRBV27 with TRBJ2-3; 8 nucleotides agree with TRBD2. This CDR3 region has 14 residues. The germline CDR1 and CDR2 sequences are MNHEY and SMNVEV (reference sequence). V lost 6 bases, J lost 6 bases, and 8 bases stayed unmatched. The CDR3 loop is CASRSGSSFDTQYF. The DNA for the CDR3 is TGTGCCAGCAGGAGCGGGAGCAGTTTCGATACGCAGTATTTT.

This clonotype was found a few times. The chain carries TRBV20-1 and TRBJ1-6; D gene ambiguous. The CDR3 has 14 amino acids. V lost 4 bases to trimming and J lost 8 bases, with 15 bases between them. Looked up from germline, CDR1 is DFQATT and CDR2 is SNEGSKA (reference sequence). CDR3 nucleotides: TGCAGTGCTATTTCGTCGACTAAGGATTCACCCCTCCACTTT. Protein sequence: CSAISSTKDSPLHF.

This chain joins TRBV5-4 and TRBJ2-7; tentatively, D is TRBD1 or TRBD2 (6 bases each). V was pared by 4 bases and J by 2 bases, with 13 bases between. Germline CDR1 is SGHNT and CDR2 is YYREEE (reference sequence). CDR3 length: 14 residues. The CDR3 DNA reads as TGTGCCAGCAGCAGGGGGGCAGAGGCCTACGAGCAGTACTTC. Translation: CASSRGAEAYEQYF.

This clonotype occurred many times. This chain joins TRBV4-3 and TRBJ2-1; the match to TRBD2 covers 14 bases. With 2 bases clipped from V and 4 bases from J, the junction kept 19 bases outside the gene matches. Germline V lookup: CDR1 LGHNA, CDR2 YSLEER. CDR3 size: 22 residues. In DNA form, the CDR3 reads TGCGCCAGCAGCCAATCCCGGGTCGGACTAGCGGGGGGCCAACAGAAATACAATGAGCAGTTCTTC. Translating gives CASSQSRVGLAGGQQKYNEQFF.

This clonotype occurred a few times. The V gene is TRBV11-2, the J gene TRBJ2-6, with TRBD1 matching over 8 bases. The CDR3 sequence is 17 residues long. CDR1 is SGHAT and CDR2 is FQNNGV in the germline V gene. V shed 1 base and J 2 bases; nucleotides not matched to a gene: 4. In DNA form, the CDR3 reads TGTGCCAGCAGCTTAGCAGCAGGGGGCACTGGGGCCAACGTCCTGACTTTC. Translated: CASSLAAGGTGANVLTF.

This clonotype was picked up a small number of times. The CDR3 loop reads CSASLQGRAEAFF. The CDR3 DNA reads TGCAGTGCTTCCCTACAGGGGAGGGCTGAAGCTTTCTTT. The chain couples TRBV20-1 to TRBJ1-1; 7 bases agree with TRBD1. The J segment lost 6 bases and the V segment lost 5 bases, leaving 9 bases of the junction unmatched. Germline V lookup: CDR1 DFQATT, CDR2 SNEGSKA (reference sequence). The CDR3 sequence is 13 residues long.

The chain is built from TRBV4-1 and TRBJ1-1; the D is unclear. Trimming shortened V by 4 bases and J by 3 bases, and 12 bases separated the two germline ends. The CDR3 is 14 amino acids. The V gene's germline CDR1 is MGHRA and CDR2 YSYEKL. CDR3 loop: CASSRLAGDTEAFF. The CDR3 DNA follows: TGCGCCAGCAGCCGATTAGCCGGGGACACTGAAGCTTTCTTT.

This clonotype was seen a handful of times. This chain joins TRBV19 and TRBJ2-2; D perhaps matches TRBD1 (5 bases). The CDR3 is made up of 13 amino acids. Germline V gene data show CDR1 as LNHDA and CDR2 as SQIVND (reference sequence). The ends were cut back, 7 bases at V and 4 bases at J, with 10 bases in the middle. The DNA for the CDR3 is TGTGCCAGTAATCAGGGCAGCACCGGGGAGCTGTTTTTT. Amino acid sequence: CASNQGSTGELFF.

Many counts were recorded for this clonotype. The V gene is TRBV6-2 or TRBV6-3, the J gene TRBJ2-3; 13 nucleotides agree with TRBD2. The V gene end was trimmed by 6 bases and the J gene end by 4 bases; junction bases not matched to a gene: 7. The CDR3 spans 16 residues. Germline V gives CDR1 MNHEY, CDR2 SVGEGT. CDR3 protein: CASRRRTSGGADTQYF. The CDR3 nucleotides read TGTGCCAGCAGAAGAAGAACTAGCGGGGGGGCAGATACGCAGTATTTT.

This clonotype turned up a few times. The chain recombines TRBV9 with TRBJ2-5; a weak D match, TRBD2 (6 bases). Trimming cost V 2 bases and J 3 bases, with 8 bases left between them. The germline gives CDR1 SGDLS, CDR2 YYNGEE. CDR3 length: 13 residues. In nucleotides, the CDR3 is TGTGCCAGCAGCGTTAGCGGAGAAGAGACCCAGTACTTC. It specifies CASSVSGEETQYF.

This clonotype turned up a few times. The chain couples TRBV6-5 to TRBJ1-2; the match to TRBD1 covers 9 bases. Losses at the gene ends were 4 bases for V and 2 bases for J; bases not matched to a gene: 5. Germline V lookup: CDR1 MNHEY, CDR2 SVGAGI. CDR3 size: 15 residues. The CDR3 protein is CASSSSGTGNYGYTF. Here the CDR3 DNA reads TGTGCCAGCAGTTCCTCCGGGACAGGGAACTATGGCTACACCTTC.

The table lists this clonotype with many counts. This sequence joins TRBV6-9 and TRBJ1-1; D not resolved. Germline V gene lookup returns CDR1 MNHGY and CDR2 SVAAGI. Trimming left V 6 bases short and J 0 bases short, with 8 bases between. The CDR3 length is 13 residues. The CDR3 here is CASRDLLNTEAFF. Here the CDR3 DNA reads TGTGCCAGCAGAGACTTATTGAACACTGAAGCTTTCTTT.

CDR3 loop: CASSQENGRAAYNEQFF. The CDR3 nucleotides read TGTGCCAGCAGCCAAGAAAACGGGAGGGCCGCCTACAATGAGCAGTTCTTC. The genes are TRBV3-1 and TRBJ2-1; 8 bases are a match to TRBD2. CDR3 length: 17 residues. Germline loops: CDR1 LGHDT, CDR2 YNNKEL (reference sequence). The V and J ends lost 0 bases and 2 bases, in that order; junction bases with no gene match: 6.

This clonotype occurred many times. V is TRBV6-5 and J is TRBJ2-1, with 11 bases matching TRBD1. CDR3 length: 14 residues. Germline lookup yields CDR1 MNHEY and CDR2 SVGAGI. The V and J ends lost 6 bases and 6 bases, in that order; junction bases with no gene match: 4. The CDR3 region is CASRHGTGGNEQFF. The CDR3 DNA sequence: TGTGCCAGCAGACATGGGACAGGGGGCAATGAGCAGTTCTTC.

This clonotype was counted between two and nine times. The chain joins TRBV2 to TRBJ2-3; maybe TRBD1 (5 bases). V shed 4 bases and J shed 0 bases, with 11 bases lying between them. CDR1 and CDR2 from the germline V gene are SNHLY and FYNNEI. The CDR3 consists of 15 residues. The CDR3 DNA is TGTGCCAGCAGTGCCTCAGGGTTCAGCACAGATACGCAGTATTTT. Amino acids: CASSASGFSTDTQYF.

This clonotype came up a few times. This chain links TRBV27 with TRBJ2-1, with D perhaps matching TRBD1 (6 bases). The CDR3 consists of 14 residues. Deletions cut 3 bases from V and 5 bases from J, with 11 bases between. Germline V gene sequence: CDR1 MNHEY, CDR2 SMNVEV (reference sequence). The CDR3 nucleotides read TGTGCCAGCAGTTTTACGGACAGACACAATGAGCAGTTCTTC. The encoded protein is CASSFTDRHNEQFF.